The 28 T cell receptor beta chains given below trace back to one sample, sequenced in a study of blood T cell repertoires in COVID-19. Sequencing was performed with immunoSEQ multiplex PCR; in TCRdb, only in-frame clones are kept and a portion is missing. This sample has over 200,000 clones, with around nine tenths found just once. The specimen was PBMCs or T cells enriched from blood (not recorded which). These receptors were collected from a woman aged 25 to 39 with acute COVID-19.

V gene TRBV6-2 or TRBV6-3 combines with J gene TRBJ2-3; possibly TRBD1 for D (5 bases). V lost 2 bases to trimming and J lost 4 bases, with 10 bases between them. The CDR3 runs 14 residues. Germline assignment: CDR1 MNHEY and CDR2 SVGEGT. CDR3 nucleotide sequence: TGTGCCAGCAGTTACGCAAGACAGTCAGATACGCAGTATTTT. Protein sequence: CASSYARQSDTQYF.

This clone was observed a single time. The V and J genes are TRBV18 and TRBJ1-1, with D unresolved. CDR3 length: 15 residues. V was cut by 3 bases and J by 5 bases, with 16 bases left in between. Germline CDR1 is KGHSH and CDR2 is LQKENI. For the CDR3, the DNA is TGTGCCAGCTCACCGCCCGCGGGCCGTGAGACTGAAGCTTTCTTT. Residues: CASSPPAGRETEAFF.

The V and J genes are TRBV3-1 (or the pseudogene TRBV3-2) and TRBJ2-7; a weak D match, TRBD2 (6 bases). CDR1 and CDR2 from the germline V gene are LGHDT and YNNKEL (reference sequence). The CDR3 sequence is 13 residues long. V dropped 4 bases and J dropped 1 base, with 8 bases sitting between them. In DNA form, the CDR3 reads TGTGCCAGCAGCCGGGGGGAGTCCTACGAGCAGTACTTC. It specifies CASSRGESYEQYF.

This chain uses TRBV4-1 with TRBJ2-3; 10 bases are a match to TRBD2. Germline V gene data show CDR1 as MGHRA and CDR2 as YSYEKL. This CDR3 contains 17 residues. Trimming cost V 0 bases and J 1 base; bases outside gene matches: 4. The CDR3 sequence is CASSQESGTSGTDTQYF. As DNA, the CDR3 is TGCGCCAGCAGCCAAGAGTCCGGGACTAGCGGCACAGATACGCAGTATTTT.

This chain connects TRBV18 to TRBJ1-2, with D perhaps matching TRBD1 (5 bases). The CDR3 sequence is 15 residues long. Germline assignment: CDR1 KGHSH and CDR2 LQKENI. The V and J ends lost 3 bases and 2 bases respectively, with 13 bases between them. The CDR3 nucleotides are TGTGCCAGCTCACCCGGGAGGGGAATGAACTATGGCTACACCTTC. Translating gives CASSPGRGMNYGYTF.

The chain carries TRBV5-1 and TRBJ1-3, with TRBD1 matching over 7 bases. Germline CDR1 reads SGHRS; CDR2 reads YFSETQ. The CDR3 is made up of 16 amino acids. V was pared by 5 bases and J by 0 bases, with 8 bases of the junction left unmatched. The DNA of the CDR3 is TGCGCCAGCAGGTTAGGACAGGCGGCCTCTGGAAACACCATATATTTT. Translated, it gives CASRLGQAASGNTIYF.

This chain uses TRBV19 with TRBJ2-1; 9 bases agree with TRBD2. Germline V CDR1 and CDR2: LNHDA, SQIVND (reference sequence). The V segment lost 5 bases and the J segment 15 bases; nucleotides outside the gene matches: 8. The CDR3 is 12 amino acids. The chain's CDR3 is CASSVLAGLLFF. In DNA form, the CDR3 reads TGTGCCAGTAGTGTTCTAGCGGGGCTGTTGTTCTTC.

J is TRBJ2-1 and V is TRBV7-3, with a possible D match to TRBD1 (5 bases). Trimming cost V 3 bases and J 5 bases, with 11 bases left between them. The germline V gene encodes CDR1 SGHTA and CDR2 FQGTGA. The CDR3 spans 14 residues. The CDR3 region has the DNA TGTGCCAGCAGCTTGGCCGCAGGGAACAATGAGCAGTTCTTC. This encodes CASSLAAGNNEQFF. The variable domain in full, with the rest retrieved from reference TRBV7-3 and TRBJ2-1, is GAGVSQTPSNKVTEKGKYVELRCDPISGHTALYWYRQSLGQGPEFLIYFQGTGAADDSGLPNDRFFAVRPEGSVSTLKIQRTERGDSAVYLCASSLAAGNNEQFFGPGTRLTVL.

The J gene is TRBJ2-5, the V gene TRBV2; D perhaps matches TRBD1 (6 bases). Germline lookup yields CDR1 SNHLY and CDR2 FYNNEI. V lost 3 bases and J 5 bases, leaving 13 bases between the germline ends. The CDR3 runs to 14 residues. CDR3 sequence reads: CASSESAGVETQYF. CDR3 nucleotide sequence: TGTGCCAGCAGTGAGTCGGCAGGGGTTGAGACCCAGTACTTC.

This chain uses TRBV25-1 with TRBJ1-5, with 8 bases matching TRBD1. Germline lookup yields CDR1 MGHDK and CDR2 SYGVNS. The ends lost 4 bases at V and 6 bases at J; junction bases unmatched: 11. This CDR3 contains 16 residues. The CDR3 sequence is CASSGTDRGGGQPQHF. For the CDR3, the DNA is TGTGCCAGCAGTGGAACAGACAGGGGTGGAGGTCAGCCCCAGCATTTT.

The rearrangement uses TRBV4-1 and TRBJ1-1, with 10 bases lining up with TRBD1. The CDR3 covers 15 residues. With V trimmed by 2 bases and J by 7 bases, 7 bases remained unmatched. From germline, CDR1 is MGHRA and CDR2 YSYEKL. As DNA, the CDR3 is TGCGCCAGCAGCCAACAGGACAGGGGGTTCGATGAAGCTTTCTTT. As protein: CASSQQDRGFDEAFF.

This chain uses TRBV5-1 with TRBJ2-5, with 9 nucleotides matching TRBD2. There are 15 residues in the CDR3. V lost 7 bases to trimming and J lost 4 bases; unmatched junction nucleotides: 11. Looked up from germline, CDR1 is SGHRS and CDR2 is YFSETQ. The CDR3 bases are TGCGCCAGCGCCCGGGGCGGGGGGGTTGGAGAGACCCAGTACTTC. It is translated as CASARGGGVGETQYF.

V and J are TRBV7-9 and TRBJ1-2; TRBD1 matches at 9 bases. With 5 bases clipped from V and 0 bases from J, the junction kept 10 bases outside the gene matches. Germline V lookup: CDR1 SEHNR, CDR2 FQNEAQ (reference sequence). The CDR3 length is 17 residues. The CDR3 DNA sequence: TGTGCCAGCAGCCCGGGGACAGGGAGGGGTGCTAACTATGGCTACACCTTC. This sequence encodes CASSPGTGRGANYGYTF.

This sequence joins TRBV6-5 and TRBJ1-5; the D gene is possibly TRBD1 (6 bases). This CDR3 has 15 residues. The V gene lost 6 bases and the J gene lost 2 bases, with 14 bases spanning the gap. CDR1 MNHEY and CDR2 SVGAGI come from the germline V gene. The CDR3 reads CASSPNRDGNQPQHF. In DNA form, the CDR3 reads TGTGCCAGCAGCCCAAACAGGGATGGCAATCAGCCCCAGCATTTT.

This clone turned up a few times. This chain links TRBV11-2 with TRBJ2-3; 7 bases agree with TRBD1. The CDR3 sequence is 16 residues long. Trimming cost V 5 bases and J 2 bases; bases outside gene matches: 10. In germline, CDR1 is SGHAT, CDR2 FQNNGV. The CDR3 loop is CASSGHGTADTDTQYF. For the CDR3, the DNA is TGTGCCAGCAGCGGCCACGGGACAGCTGACACAGATACGCAGTATTTT.

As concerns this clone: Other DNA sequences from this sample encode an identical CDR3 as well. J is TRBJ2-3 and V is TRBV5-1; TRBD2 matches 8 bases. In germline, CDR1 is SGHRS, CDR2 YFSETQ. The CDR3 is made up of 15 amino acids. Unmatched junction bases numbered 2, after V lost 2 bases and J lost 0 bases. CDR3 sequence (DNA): TGCGCCAGCAGCTTAGCGGGGGTAAGCACAGATACGCAGTATTTT. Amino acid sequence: CASSLAGVSTDTQYF.

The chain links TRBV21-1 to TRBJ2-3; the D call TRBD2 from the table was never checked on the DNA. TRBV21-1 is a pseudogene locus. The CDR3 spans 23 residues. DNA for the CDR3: TGTGCCAGCAGCAACCACTCCCCGACTAGCGGGGAGCGGGTTAGGATTCGCACAGATACGCAGTATTTT. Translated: CASSNHSPTSGERVRIRTDTQYF.

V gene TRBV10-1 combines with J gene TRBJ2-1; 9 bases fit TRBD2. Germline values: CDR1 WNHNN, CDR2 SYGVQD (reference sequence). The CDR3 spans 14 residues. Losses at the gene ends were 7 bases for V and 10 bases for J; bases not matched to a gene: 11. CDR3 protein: CASIMASGTREQFF. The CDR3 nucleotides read TGCGCCAGCATTATGGCTAGCGGGACTAGGGAGCAGTTCTTC.

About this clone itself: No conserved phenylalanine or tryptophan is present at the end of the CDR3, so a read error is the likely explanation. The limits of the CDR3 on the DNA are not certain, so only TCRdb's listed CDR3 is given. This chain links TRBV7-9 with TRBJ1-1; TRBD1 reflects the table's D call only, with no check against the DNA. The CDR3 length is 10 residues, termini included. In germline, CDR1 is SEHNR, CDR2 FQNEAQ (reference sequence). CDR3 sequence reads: CASSLEAAGG.

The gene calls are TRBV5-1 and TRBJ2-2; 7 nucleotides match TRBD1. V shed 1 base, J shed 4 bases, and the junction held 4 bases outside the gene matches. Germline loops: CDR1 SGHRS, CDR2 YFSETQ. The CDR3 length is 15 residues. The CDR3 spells CASSLRDSGTGELFF. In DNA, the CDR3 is TGCGCCAGCAGCTTGCGGGACAGTGGCACCGGGGAGCTGTTTTTT.

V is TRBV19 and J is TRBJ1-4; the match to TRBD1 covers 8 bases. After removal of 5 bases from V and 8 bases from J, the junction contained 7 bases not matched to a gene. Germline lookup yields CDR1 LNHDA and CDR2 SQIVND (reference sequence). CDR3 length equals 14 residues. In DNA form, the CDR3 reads TGTGCCAGTAGTCCGGACAGGGTTATCGAAAAACTGTTTTTT. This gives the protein CASSPDRVIEKLFF.

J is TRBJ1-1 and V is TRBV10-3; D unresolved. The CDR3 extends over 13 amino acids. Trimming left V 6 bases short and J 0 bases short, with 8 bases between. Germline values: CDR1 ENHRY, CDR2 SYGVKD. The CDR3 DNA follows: TGTGCCATCAGGTCCTCCGTGAACACTGAAGCTTTCTTT. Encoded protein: CAIRSSVNTEAFF.

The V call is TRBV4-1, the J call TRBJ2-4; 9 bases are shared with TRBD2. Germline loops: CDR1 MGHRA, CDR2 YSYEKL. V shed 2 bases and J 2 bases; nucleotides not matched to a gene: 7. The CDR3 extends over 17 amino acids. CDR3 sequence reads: CASSQIGSGGTKNIQYF. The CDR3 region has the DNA TGCGCCAGCAGCCAAATTGGTAGCGGGGGAACCAAAAACATTCAGTACTTC.

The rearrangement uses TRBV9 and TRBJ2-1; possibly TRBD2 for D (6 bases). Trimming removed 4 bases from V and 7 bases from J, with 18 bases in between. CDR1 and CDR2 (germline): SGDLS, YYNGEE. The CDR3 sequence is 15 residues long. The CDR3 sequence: CASSPRLEYFNEQFF. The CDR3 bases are TGTGCCAGCAGCCCCAGACTAGAATATTTTAATGAGCAGTTCTTC. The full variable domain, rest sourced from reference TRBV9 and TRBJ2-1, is DSGVTQTPKHLITATGQRVTLRCSPRSGDLSVYWYQQSLDQGLQFLIQYYNGEERAKGNILERFSAQQFPDLHSELNLSSLELGDSALYFCASSPRLEYFNEQFFGPGTRLTVL.

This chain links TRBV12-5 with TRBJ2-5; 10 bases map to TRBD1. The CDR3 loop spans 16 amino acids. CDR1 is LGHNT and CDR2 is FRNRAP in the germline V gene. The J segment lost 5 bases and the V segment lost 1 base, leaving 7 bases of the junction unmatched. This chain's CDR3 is CASGLADRGPWETQYF. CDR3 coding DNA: TGTGCTAGTGGTTTGGCCGACAGGGGGCCTTGGGAGACCCAGTACTTC. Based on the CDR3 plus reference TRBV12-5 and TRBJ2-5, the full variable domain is DARVTQTPRHKVTEMGQEVTMRCQPILGHNTVFWYRQTMMQGLELLAYFRNRAPLDDSGMPKDRFSAEMPDATLATLKIQPSEPRDSAVYFCASGLADRGPWETQYFGPGTRLLVL.

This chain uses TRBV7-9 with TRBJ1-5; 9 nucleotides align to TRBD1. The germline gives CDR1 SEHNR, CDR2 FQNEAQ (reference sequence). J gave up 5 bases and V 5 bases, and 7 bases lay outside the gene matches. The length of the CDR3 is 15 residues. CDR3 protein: CASSRGTGRDQPQHF. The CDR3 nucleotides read TGTGCCAGCAGCCGTGGGACAGGGAGAGATCAGCCCCAGCATTTT.

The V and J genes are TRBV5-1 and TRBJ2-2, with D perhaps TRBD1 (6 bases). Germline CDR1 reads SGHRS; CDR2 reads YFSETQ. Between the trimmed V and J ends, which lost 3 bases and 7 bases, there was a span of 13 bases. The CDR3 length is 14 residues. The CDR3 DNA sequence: TGCGCCAGCAGCTCTAGCAGGGGTGGCGGGGAGCTGTTTTTT. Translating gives CASSSSRGGGELFF.

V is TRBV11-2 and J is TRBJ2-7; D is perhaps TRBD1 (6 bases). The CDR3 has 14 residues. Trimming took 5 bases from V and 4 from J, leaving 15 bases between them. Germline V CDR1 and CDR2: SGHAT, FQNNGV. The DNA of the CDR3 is TGTGCCAGCAGCATGGGACAAGGAAAGTACGAGCAGTACTTC. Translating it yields CASSMGQGKYEQYF.